The 21 T cell receptor beta chains below come from one sample, sequenced in a study of regulatory T cells in long-lasting Graves disease. Time point described: persistent/refractory GD, antithyroid drugs over 5 years with positive TRAb. From RNA extracted from PBMCs, the TCR library was made. Assembly of TCR beta libraries relied on iRepertoire HTBI primers together with Arm-PCR of CDR3 regions. TCRdb reprocessed the multiplex PCR reads via MiXCR and lists one record per CDR3 protein. The data hold 450,000 or so distinct CDR3 sequences, with about a fifth observed a single time. This sample comprised peripheral blood mononuclear cells (PBMCs), obtained when the disease was refractory, from a patient treated with antithyroid drugs. The receptors stem from a female donor with Graves disease.

On this clonotype: A much bigger clone sits one base away, suggesting this may be a read error. V usage is TRBV27 and J usage is TRBJ2-7, with TRBD2 identical over 12 bases. This CDR3 is built from 16 residues. The germline V gene encodes CDR1 MNHEY and CDR2 SMNVEV (reference sequence). In DNA form, the CDR3 reads TGTGCCGGCAGTTCTCCACTAGCGGGGGGCTCCTACGAGCAGTACTTC. It encodes CAGSSPLAGGSYEQYF.

This clonotype came up many times. V gene TRBV20-1 combines with J gene TRBJ1-1; D unclear. The V end lost 0 bases, the J end lost 6 bases, and 14 bases lay between the germline ends. The germline gives CDR1 DFQATT, CDR2 SNEGSKA (reference sequence). The CDR3 runs to 14 residues. The CDR3 DNA sequence: TGCAGTGCTAGAGATAGCGTCAAAGTCCCTGAAGCTTTCTTT. Its translation: CSARDSVKVPEAFF.

This clonotype was detected only a few times. The rearrangement uses TRBV20-1 and TRBJ2-2; no clear D. The CDR3 totals 13 residues. Looked up from germline, CDR1 is DFQATT and CDR2 is SNEGSKA (reference sequence). Trimming removed 8 bases at V and 3 bases at J, with 13 bases between. The CDR3 bases are TGCAGTTCGGGCCCCGCGGACACCGGGGAGCTGTTTTTT. Translated: CSSGPADTGELFF.

The chain links TRBV19 to TRBJ1-6; D is perhaps TRBD1 (6 bases). Germline V gene sequence: CDR1 LNHDA, CDR2 SQIVND (reference sequence). The V end lost 5 bases, the J end lost 10 bases, and 12 bases lay between the germline ends. The CDR3 is 13 amino acids. The CDR3 region is CASSANDRSPLHF. DNA of the CDR3: TGTGCCAGTAGTGCCAACGACAGGTCACCCCTCCACTTT.

At least ten counts were recorded for this clonotype. As DNA, the CDR3 is TGTGCCAGCTCACCGACCGGGCCATACGAGCAGTACTTC. Translated, it gives CASSPTGPYEQYF. The chain links TRBV28 to TRBJ2-7; D is uncertain. This CDR3 spans 13 amino acids. Germline-derived CDR1 and CDR2 are MDHEN and SYDVKM. V was trimmed by 8 bases and J by 4 bases, leaving 15 bases between them.

This clonotype was seen more than once but under ten times. The chain links TRBV5-1 to TRBJ2-2; possible D gene TRBD1, 5 bases. CDR3 length: 14 amino acids. CDR1 and CDR2 (germline): SGHRS, YFSETQ. V shed 5 bases and J shed 7 bases, with 15 bases lying between them. The CDR3 region is CASRTQAVDGELFF. CDR3 bases: TGCGCCAGCAGGACACAGGCGGTGGACGGGGAGCTGTTTTTT. Based on the CDR3 plus reference TRBV5-1 and TRBJ2-2, the full variable domain is KAGVTQTPRYLIKTRGQQVTLSCSPISGHRSVSWYQQTPGQGLQFLFEYFSETQRNKGNFPGRFSGRQFSNSRSEMNVSTLELGDSALYLCASRTQAVDGELFFGEGSRLTVL.

Details on this clonotype: Without the conserved terminal phenylalanine or tryptophan, this CDR3 likely stems from a read error. This chain uses TRBV3-1 with TRBJ1-1; a weak D match, TRBD1 (6 bases). V lost 0 bases to trimming and J lost 10 bases, with 18 bases between them. Germline V CDR1 and CDR2: LGHDT, YNNKEL (reference sequence). The length of the CDR3 is 15 residues. The DNA for the CDR3 is TGTGCCAGCAGCCAAGATTCGGTGACAGGACGAGGAGCTTTCCTT. This encodes CASSQDSVTGRGAFL.

V usage is TRBV20-1 and J usage is TRBJ1-4, with D hard to call. This CDR3 region has 13 residues. The germline CDR1 and CDR2 sequences are DFQATT and SNEGSKA (reference sequence). V lost 3 bases and J 8 bases, leaving 13 bases between the germline ends. CDR3 bases: TGCAGTGCTAGTCCCCACCTGGAGGAAAAACTGTTTTTT. Protein: CSASPHLEEKLFF.

On this clonotype itself: Only one base separates this from a far larger clonotype, so it likely reflects a read error. The V gene is TRBV19, the J gene TRBJ2-7, with 9 bases fitting TRBD2. CDR1 is LNHDA, CDR2 SQIVND, per germline (reference sequence). V lost 9 bases, J lost 3 bases, and 9 bases stayed unmatched. The CDR3 contains 14 residues. Written as DNA, the CDR3 is TGTGCCAGCAGTCCAGCGGGAGGCCTCTACGAGCAGTACTTC. Its translation: CASSPAGGLYEQYF. The variable domain in full, with the rest retrieved from reference TRBV19 and TRBJ2-7, is DGGITQSPKYLFRKEGQNVTLSCEQNLNHDAMYWYRQDPGQGLRLIYYSQIVNDFQKGDIAEGYSVSREKKESFPLTVTSAQKNPTAFYLCASSPAGGLYEQYFGPGTRLTVT.

This clonotype appeared many times. The chain carries TRBV12-5 and TRBJ1-5, with a tentative D call TRBD1 (6 bases). V was cut by 6 bases and J by 2 bases, with 8 bases left in between. The germline V gene has CDR1 LGHNT and CDR2 FRNRAP. The CDR3 has 13 amino acids. The DNA of the CDR3 is TGTGCTAGTGGGCCAGGGGGCAATCAGCCCCAGCATTTT. Its translation is CASGPGGNQPQHF.

This clonotype has just a few counts. V usage is TRBV4-1 and J usage is TRBJ2-7; TRBD2 matches at 7 bases. The CDR3 length is 15 residues. Trimming removed 1 base from V and 2 bases from J; junction bases left unmatched: 5. Germline V gene sequence: CDR1 MGHRA, CDR2 YSYEKL. The CDR3 DNA sequence: TGCGCCAGCAGCCAAGGATCTAGCGGTACCTACGAGCAGTACTTC. Translated: CASSQGSSGTYEQYF.

J is TRBJ2-2 and V is TRBV3-1; 11 bases fit TRBD2. Losses at the gene ends were 0 bases for V and 7 bases for J; bases not matched to a gene: 7. Germline V lookup: CDR1 LGHDT, CDR2 YNNKEL (reference sequence). The CDR3 covers 17 residues. This chain's CDR3 is CASSQEAWTSGRGELFF. The CDR3 DNA sequence: TGTGCCAGCAGCCAAGAAGCCTGGACTAGCGGGCGCGGGGAGCTGTTTTTT.

The rearrangement uses TRBV4-1 and TRBJ2-7, with a possible D match to TRBD1 (5 bases). Germline CDR1 reads MGHRA; CDR2 reads YSYEKL. The V and J ends lost 0 bases and 6 bases respectively, with 12 bases between them. CDR3 length: 14 amino acids. CDR3 DNA: TGCGCCAGCAGCCAAGATCAGGGTTTGGGCGAGCAGTACTTC. Translating it yields CASSQDQGLGEQYF.

Worth noting for this clonotype: The junction does not match germline at one end; this may be a read error. The DNA for the CDR3 is TGTGCCAACAGTGCTAGCGGGAGTTTGGGTGAGCAGTTCTTC. It codes for CANSASGSLGEQFF. The V and J genes are TRBV28 and TRBJ2-1, with 10 bases aligning to TRBD2. Germline CDR1 and CDR2: MDHEN and SYDVKM. The CDR3 is 14 amino acids.

This clonotype was counted ten times or more. The V and J genes are TRBV7-9 and TRBJ1-4; 8 bases are a match to TRBD1. The V and J ends lost 5 bases and 4 bases, in that order; junction bases with no gene match: 12. Germline V lookup: CDR1 SEHNR, CDR2 FQNEAQ (reference sequence). This CDR3 contains 17 residues. This CDR3 reads CASSRPGQATFNEKLFF. DNA of the CDR3: TGTGCCAGCAGCCGACCGGGACAGGCCACGTTTAATGAAAAACTGTTTTTT.

This clonotype was recorded many times. The V and J genes are TRBV6-5 and TRBJ2-7, with D possibly TRBD2 on 6 matching bases. The CDR3 has 18 amino acids. V lost 0 bases and J lost 3, with 21 bases in between. The germline V gene encodes CDR1 MNHEY and CDR2 SVGAGI. The CDR3 is CASSYSTTSVVGYYEQYF. Here the CDR3 DNA reads TGTGCCAGCAGTTACTCTACGACTAGTGTGGTCGGATACTACGAGCAGTACTTC.

This clonotype was observed a few times. The CDR3 reads CASRPLGILNTGELFF. In DNA, the CDR3 is TGTGCCAGTAGACCTCTAGGGATTCTGAACACCGGGGAGCTGTTTTTT. The genes are TRBV19 and TRBJ2-2; D unresolved. CDR1 is LNHDA, CDR2 SQIVND, per germline (reference sequence). V was clipped by 6 bases and J by 1 base, with 15 bases between them. This CDR3 comprises 16 residues.

This clonotype has at least ten counts. CDR3 residues: CASSLDGLSAEKLFF. Written as DNA, the CDR3 is TGCGCCAGCAGCTTGGATGGCCTCTCGGCTGAAAAACTGTTTTTT. V gene TRBV5-1 combines with J gene TRBJ1-4; D remains ambiguous. Trimming removed 0 bases at V and 7 bases at J, with 13 bases between. This CDR3 is built from 15 residues. Germline V gives CDR1 SGHRS, CDR2 YFSETQ.

As for this clonotype: A much larger clonotype is one base distant, so this may be a read error. The chain links TRBV28 to TRBJ1-4; D remains unclear. Germline V gene lookup returns CDR1 MDHEN and CDR2 SYDVKM. V gave up 11 bases and J gave up 0 bases, with 10 bases separating them. CDR3 length: 13 amino acids. Here the CDR3 reads CACLAATNEKLFF. The CDR3 DNA is TGTGCCTGCTTGGCGGCAACTAATGAAAAACTGTTTTTT.

In this sample, this clonotype turned up a few times. V gene TRBV29-1 combines with J gene TRBJ1-2; TRBD1 is a possible D gene (6 bases). The V end lost 6 bases, the J end lost 5 bases, and 10 bases lay between the germline ends. Germline CDR1 SQVTM, CDR2 ANQGSEA. This CDR3 spans 11 amino acids. CDR3 coding DNA: TGCAGCGTACCACAGGGATATGGCTACACCTTC. Encoded protein: CSVPQGYGYTF.

The rearrangement links TRBV15 to TRBJ1-2; D remains ambiguous. This CDR3 has 13 amino acids. Trimming cost V 5 bases and J 8 bases, with 15 bases left between them. CDR1 is LNHNV and CDR2 is YYDKDF in the germline V gene (reference sequence). CDR3 sequence (DNA): TGTGCCACCAGCCCAGAGAGCGGGCAAGGCTACACCTTC. Its translation: CATSPESGQGYTF.